This T cell receptor beta chain appears in the sequencing data of a study of blood T cell repertoires in COVID-19. CDR1 is MNHEY, CDR2 SVGAGI, per germline. V lost 10 bases to trimming and J lost 1 base, with 11 bases between them. CDR3 length equals 13 residues. The table came from immunoSEQ multiplex PCR; TCRdb's copy has only in-frame clones and leaves some out. The sample lists about 130,000 clones; roughly nine tenths were seen once. The chain has TRBV6-5 and TRBJ1-5, with D maybe TRBD1 (5 bases). The receptor's source is a man between 60 and 75 years old with COVID-19, enrolled during active disease. Source material: peripheral blood. The CDR3 nucleotides read TGTGCCACCGCCGGGGGGAGCAATCAGCCCCAGCATTTT. Residues: CATAGGSNQPQHF.